The 29 T cell receptor beta chains presented below share a single source sample, sequenced in a study of cytomegalovirus exposure and HLA in healthy donors (dated by TCRdb to 2017 to 2019). Receptors were amplified or captured by the immunoSEQ multiplex PCR assay. For the multiplex PCR, a mixture combining 60 forward primers for TCR Vbeta segments and 13 reverse primers for TCR Jbeta segments was used. What TCRdb holds here is the immuneACCESS table cut down to in-frame rearrangements. Part of the clones is not present; checked against another copy, under half of the missing clones reflect an unresolved V gene, and the others are unexplained. The sample table contains about 110,000 clones; only one count was recorded for 75% of them. The top ten hold roughly 2.5% of the sample. The source material was PBMCs. These receptors all stem from a man in his forties in good health and CMV-seronegative.

This clone was seen more than once but under ten times. The chain employs TRBV13 and TRBJ2-1, with 8 bases lining up with TRBD1. Trimming removed 1 base from V and 6 bases from J; junction bases left unmatched: 5. The CDR3 extends over 15 amino acids. Per the germline V gene, CDR1 is PRHDT and CDR2 is FYEKMQ (reference sequence). The CDR3: CASSLATTGANEQFF. The DNA for the CDR3 is TGTGCCAGCAGCTTAGCTACGACAGGGGCCAATGAGCAGTTCTTC.

In its sample, this clone was seen a few times. The gene calls are TRBV19 and TRBJ1-4; 9 nucleotides match TRBD1. The germline gives CDR1 LNHDA, CDR2 SQIVND (reference sequence). The CDR3 runs 14 residues. Losses at the gene ends were 6 bases for V and 4 bases for J; bases not matched to a gene: 3. CDR3 nucleotides: TGTGCCAGTAGCGGGACAGGGCATAATGAAAAACTGTTTTTT. Protein product: CASSGTGHNEKLFF.

This rearrangement joins TRBV7-8 to TRBJ1-5; D is unclear. The germline V gene encodes CDR1 SGHVS and CDR2 FQNEAQ. This CDR3 comprises 14 residues. V shed 0 bases and J shed 6 bases, with 9 bases lying between them. The CDR3 sequence: CASSLARVGQPQHF. The CDR3 region has the DNA TGTGCCAGCAGCTTAGCGAGGGTAGGTCAGCCCCAGCATTTT.

J is TRBJ2-2 and V is TRBV7-8; 8 bases line up with TRBD1. Trimming at V came to 5 bases and at J to 3 bases, leaving 8 bases not matched to a gene. The CDR3 totals 16 residues. Germline CDR1 and CDR2: SGHVS and FQNEAQ. In nucleotides, the CDR3 is TGTGCCAGCAGCCCCCGGGACAGGCCTGACACCGGGGAGCTGTTTTTT. Its translation is CASSPRDRPDTGELFF. Based on the CDR3 plus reference TRBV7-8 and TRBJ2-2, the full variable domain is GAGVSQSPRYKVAKRGQDVALRCDPISGHVSLFWYQQALGQGPEFLTYFQNEAQLDKSGLPSDRFFAERPEGSVSTLKIQRTQQEDSAVYLCASSPRDRPDTGELFFGEGSRLTVL.

The chain has TRBV5-1 and TRBJ1-1; 10 bases agree with TRBD1. CDR1 SGHRS and CDR2 YFSETQ come from the germline V gene. The V segment lost 4 bases and the J segment 7 bases; nucleotides outside the gene matches: 7. The CDR3 spans 14 residues. The CDR3 region is CASSPTGGSGEAFF. In DNA, the CDR3 is TGCGCCAGCAGCCCGACAGGGGGCAGCGGTGAAGCTTTCTTT.

The table lists this clone with a few counts. The J gene is TRBJ1-6, the V gene TRBV6-5; weak D call: TRBD1 (6 bases). Germline V gene lookup returns CDR1 MNHEY and CDR2 SVGAGI. V lost 5 bases and J 3 bases, leaving 8 bases between the germline ends. The CDR3 has 14 residues. The CDR3: CASSTQGYNSPLHF. The CDR3 region has the DNA TGTGCCAGCAGTACACAGGGCTATAATTCACCCCTCCACTTT.

This sequence joins TRBV19 and TRBJ1-1; D possibly corresponds to TRBD1 (5 bases). CDR3 length: 14 amino acids. The germline CDR1 and CDR2 sequences are LNHDA and SQIVND (reference sequence). V was shortened by 1 base and J by 5 bases, with 11 bases between the two germline ends. DNA of the CDR3: TGTGCCAGTAGTATAGGTGGAGGGGCTACTGAAGCTTTCTTT. Translated, it gives CASSIGGGATEAFF.

The chain links TRBV19 to TRBJ1-5, with TRBD1 matching over 7 bases. Trimming took 4 bases from V and 5 from J; bases not matched to a gene: 11. CDR3 length: 16 residues. In germline, CDR1 is LNHDA, CDR2 SQIVND (reference sequence). CDR3 nucleotides: TGTGCCAGTAGTACCGATCAGGGGGTGAGGTATCAGCCCCAGCATTTT. It is translated as CASSTDQGVRYQPQHF.

The chain couples TRBV7-9 to TRBJ2-3; maybe TRBD2 (5 bases). This CDR3 has 14 amino acids. Trimming cost V 8 bases and J 6 bases, with 18 bases left between them. Germline CDR1 SEHNR, CDR2 FQNEAQ (reference sequence). In DNA, the CDR3 is TGTGCCAGCCAACTAGAGCCCTCCGCGGATACGCAGTATTTT. Encoded protein: CASQLEPSADTQYF. The full variable domain, its missing parts supplied by reference TRBV7-9 and TRBJ2-3, is DTGVSQNPRHKITKRGQNVTFRCDPISEHNRLYWYRQTLGQGPEFLTYFQNEAQLEKSRLLSDRFSAERPKGSFSTLEIQRTEQGDSAMYLCASQLEPSADTQYFGPGTRLTVL.

The CDR3 DNA sequence: TGTGCCAGCAGTGTAACAGGGGGACAGCCCCAGCATTTT. Residues: CASSVTGGQPQHF. V is TRBV6-1 and J is TRBJ1-5, with 8 bases that match TRBD1. This CDR3 region has 13 residues. The junction had 3 bases not matched to a gene; V was cut back by 4 bases and J by 7 bases. Germline V gene lookup returns CDR1 MNHNS and CDR2 SASEGT.

This clone was observed a few times. The genes are TRBV18 and TRBJ1-1; tentatively, D is TRBD1 (6 bases). The ends were cut back, 6 bases at V and 4 bases at J, with 27 bases in the middle. Per the germline V gene, CDR1 is KGHSH and CDR2 is LQKENI. CDR3 length: 18 amino acids. The DNA for the CDR3 is TGTGCCAGCTCCCCCCAGGGAGTTAGACCGACAGGCGCCACTGAAGCTTTCTTT. This gives the protein CASSPQGVRPTGATEAFF.

This clone was counted a few times. The chain uses TRBV7-3 and TRBJ2-2; TRBD2 agrees at 8 bases. Germline CDR1 and CDR2: SGHTA and FQGTGA. CDR3 length: 16 residues. J was trimmed by 3 bases and V by 4 bases; bases with no gene match: 7. The CDR3: CASSSNGGEDTGELFF. CDR3 in DNA: TGTGCCAGCAGCTCGAACGGGGGGGAGGACACCGGGGAGCTGTTTTTT. The whole variable domain, remainder taken from reference TRBV7-3 and TRBJ2-2, is GAGVSQTPSNKVTEKGKYVELRCDPISGHTALYWYRQSLGQGPEFLIYFQGTGAADDSGLPNDRFFAVRPEGSVSTLKIQRTERGDSAVYLCASSSNGGEDTGELFFGEGSRLTVL.

The chain combines TRBV2 with TRBJ2-5, with D unresolved. CDR3 length: 14 residues. V gave up 5 bases and J gave up 1 base, with 11 bases separating them. Germline V CDR1 and CDR2: SNHLY, FYNNEI. This CDR3 is CASSLGRFQETQYF. As DNA, the CDR3 is TGTGCCAGCAGTTTGGGCCGGTTCCAAGAGACCCAGTACTTC.

V gene TRBV28 combines with J gene TRBJ1-5, with D uncertain. The CDR3 length is 14 residues. V lost 5 bases, J lost 0 bases, and 8 bases lay in between. Per germline, CDR1 MDHEN and CDR2 SYDVKM. The CDR3 sequence: CASSPGLSNQPQHF. The DNA of the CDR3 is TGTGCCAGCAGTCCCGGACTTAGCAATCAGCCCCAGCATTTT. The variable domain in full, with the rest retrieved from reference TRBV28 and TRBJ1-5, is DVKVTQSSRYLVKRTGEKVFLECVQDMDHENMFWYRQDPGLGLRLIYFSYDVKMKEKGDIPEGYSVSREKKERFSLILESASTNQTSMYLCASSPGLSNQPQHFGDGTRLSIL.

The genes are TRBV4-2 and TRBJ2-1, with 10 bases fitting TRBD2. The J segment lost 12 bases and the V segment lost 0 bases, leaving 8 bases of the junction unmatched. This CDR3 spans 15 amino acids. CDR1 is LGHNA, CDR2 YNFKEQ, per germline. Written as DNA, the CDR3 is TGTGCCAGCAGCCAAGATACGAGCGGGGGGGCGGGGCAGTTCTTC. The encoded protein is CASSQDTSGGAGQFF.

The J gene is TRBJ2-7, the V gene TRBV28; tentative D call: TRBD2 (6 bases). Per germline, CDR1 MDHEN and CDR2 SYDVKM. Trimming shortened V by 6 bases and J by 0 bases, and 18 bases separated the two germline ends. The length of the CDR3 is 16 residues. Written as DNA, the CDR3 is TGTGCCAGCAGCACGCTTAGCGGCCAGAGCTCCTACGAGCAGTACTTC. This codes for CASSTLSGQSSYEQYF.

This chain uses TRBV5-1 with TRBJ2-7; TRBD2 aligns across 8 bases. Germline-derived CDR1 and CDR2 are SGHRS and YFSETQ. The V gene end was trimmed by 0 bases and the J gene end by 5 bases; junction bases not matched to a gene: 16. CDR3 length: 18 residues. The DNA of the CDR3 is TGCGCCAGCAGCTTGGTAACTCAGACGCGGGGGGCCCCCCACGAGCAGTACTTC. Translated: CASSLVTQTRGAPHEQYF.

The rearrangement links TRBV9 to TRBJ1-1; TRBD1 agrees at 9 bases. The CDR3 has 17 residues. Germline-derived CDR1 and CDR2 are SGDLS and YYNGEE. The J segment lost 4 bases and the V segment lost 3 bases, leaving 13 bases of the junction unmatched. DNA for the CDR3: TGTGCCAGCAGCGCACCACAGGGGGCCGCTTTGGGCACTGAAGCTTTCTTT. This gives the protein CASSAPQGAALGTEAFF.

The genes are TRBV11-2 and TRBJ2-5; TRBD1 aligns across 7 bases. Germline CDR1 SGHAT, CDR2 FQNNGV. V lost 4 bases to trimming and J lost 2 bases; unmatched junction nucleotides: 4. The CDR3 is made up of 14 amino acids. The CDR3 DNA sequence: TGTGCCAGCAGCTCAACCAGGGGGCAAGAGACCCAGTACTTC. It is translated as CASSSTRGQETQYF.

This clone has only a few counts. The chain is built from TRBV6-1 and TRBJ1-1; D call uncertain. V was pared by 7 bases and J by 7 bases, with 22 bases between. CDR1 and CDR2 from the germline V gene are MNHNS and SASEGT. The CDR3 is 15 amino acids. CDR3 sequence reads: CASMVGVGEGVEAFF. The CDR3 nucleotides read TGTGCCAGCATGGTCGGGGTTGGGGAAGGAGTTGAAGCTTTCTTT.

This chain connects TRBV7-8 to TRBJ1-5; 7 nucleotides match TRBD1. Germline V gene lookup returns CDR1 SGHVS and CDR2 FQNEAQ. The length of the CDR3 is 19 residues. V shed 1 base and J 1 base; nucleotides not matched to a gene: 13. CDR3 residues: CASSLVRSGTERSNQPQHF. The DNA for the CDR3 is TGTGCCAGCAGCTTAGTAAGATCCGGGACAGAGAGGAGCAATCAGCCCCAGCATTTT.

This chain joins TRBV5-4 and TRBJ1-4; D call uncertain. V was cut by 2 bases and J by 3 bases, with 14 bases left in between. Germline V gene lookup returns CDR1 SGHNT and CDR2 YYREEE (reference sequence). The length of the CDR3 is 16 residues. Here the CDR3 DNA reads TGTGCCAGCAGCTTTGGAGGGCTCGCGGCTAATGAAAAACTGTTTTTT. The encoded protein is CASSFGGLAANEKLFF.

V usage is TRBV14 and J usage is TRBJ2-7; D ambiguous. V was shortened by 8 bases and J by 5 bases, with 19 bases between the two germline ends. The CDR3 is 14 amino acids. Germline lookup yields CDR1 SGHDN and CDR2 FVKESK. CDR3 DNA sequence: TGTGCCAGCCCTCATGCAGGTTACAAGCACGAGCAGTACTTC. Protein: CASPHAGYKHEQYF.

The gene calls are TRBV5-1 and TRBJ1-2; 8 nucleotides match TRBD1. The CDR3 has 15 residues. Trimming took 2 bases from V and 4 from J; bases not matched to a gene: 7. Germline V gene data show CDR1 as SGHRS and CDR2 as YFSETQ. CDR3 DNA: TGCGCCAGCAGCTTTAGTACAGGGGGGAGCTATGGCTACACCTTC. Translated, it gives CASSFSTGGSYGYTF.

The chain uses TRBV7-9 and TRBJ2-3, with D maybe TRBD1 (6 bases). Germline loops: CDR1 SEHNR, CDR2 FQNEAQ (reference sequence). The CDR3 contains 15 residues. V lost 5 bases to trimming and J lost 1 base, with 13 bases between them. The DNA of the CDR3 is TGTGCCAGCAGCCCAAGGGGGTGGGGCACAGATACGCAGTATTTT. This gives the protein CASSPRGWGTDTQYF.

The gene calls are TRBV6-5 and TRBJ1-2; D is unclear. V was clipped by 6 bases and J by 2 bases, with 10 bases between them. The CDR3 runs to 13 residues. The germline gives CDR1 MNHEY, CDR2 SVGAGI. The CDR3 sequence is CASRPGQNYGYTF. The CDR3 nucleotides are TGTGCCAGCAGGCCAGGCCAGAACTATGGCTACACCTTC.

The rearrangement links TRBV27 to TRBJ2-7; 7 positions agree with TRBD2. The CDR3 covers 16 residues. V lost 4 bases and J lost 0; bases outside the gene matches: 9. Germline CDR1 and CDR2: MNHEY and SMNVEV (reference sequence). The CDR3 nucleotides are TGTGCCAGCAGTTCAAAGGTAGCGGGTTTCTCCTACGAGCAGTACTTC. Amino acids: CASSSKVAGFSYEQYF.

The chain links TRBV2 to TRBJ2-3, with 7 bases lining up with TRBD1. The CDR3 length is 15 residues. CDR1 and CDR2 (germline): SNHLY, FYNNEI. V trimming: 4 bases; J trimming: 2 bases; junction bases outside the gene matches: 6. DNA for the CDR3: TGTGCCAGCAGTGTTGTGGGACAGACCACAGATACGCAGTATTTT. Translation gives CASSVVGQTTDTQYF. Variable domain in full (rest from reference TRBV2 and TRBJ2-3): EPEVTQTPSHQVTQMGQEVILRCVPISNHLYFYWYRQILGQKVEFLVSFYNNEISEKSEIFDDQFSVERPDGSNFTLKIRSTKLEDSAMYFCASSVVGQTTDTQYFGPGTRLTVL.

V and J are TRBV6-1 and TRBJ2-7; D is undetermined. The V and J ends lost 2 bases and 3 bases respectively, with 5 bases between them. This CDR3 has 12 amino acids. The germline gives CDR1 MNHNS, CDR2 SASEGT. CDR3 amino acids: CASSEMRYEQYF. In nucleotides, the CDR3 is TGTGCCAGCAGTGAAATGCGCTACGAGCAGTACTTC.